The rows below give T cell receptor beta chains drawn from one sample of a study of blood T cell repertoires in COVID-19. Generated by immunoSEQ multiplex PCR, the TCRdb table keeps only in-frame clones and is missing some. The sample shows around 170,000 clones, roughly 81% of them seen only once. The specimen was peripheral blood. The receptors were gathered from a woman older than 75 with COVID-19, enrolled during active disease. The CDR3 runs from the conserved cysteine through the conserved F or W. The D gene is left open where the match is weak.

V gene,J gene,D gene,CDR3 protein,CDR3 DNA
TRBV5-4,TRBJ2-2,NA,CASSSASANTGELFF,TGTGCCAGCAGCTCGGCTAGCGCGAACACCGGGGAGCTGTTTTTT
TRBV2,TRBJ2-3,NA,CASSDLTGVPSTDTQYF,TGTGCCAGCAGTGACCTGACTGGCGTCCCTAGCACAGATACGCAGTATTTT
TRBV7-9,TRBJ2-7,NA,CASSGQPPYEQYF,TGTGCCTCGTCAGGGCAGCCACCCTACGAGCAGTACTTC
TRBV29-1,TRBJ2-2,NA,CSFILGGTGELFF,TGCAGCTTTATCCTGGGGGGAACCGGGGAGCTGTTTTTT
TRBV2,TRBJ1-2,NA,CASSPSVWGSPNYGYTF,TGTGCCAGCAGTCCAAGCGTCTGGGGCAGCCCGAACTATGGCTACACCTTC
TRBV18,TRBJ2-5,NA,CASSPSQETQYF,TGTGCCAGCTCACCCTCTCAAGAGACCCAGTACTTC
TRBV5-1,TRBJ2-3,TRBD2,CASSPRGGGTDTQYF,TGCGCCAGCAGCCCCCGGGGGGGTGGCACAGATACGCAGTATTTT
TRBV28,TRBJ1-4,NA,CASSPPPRFGEKLFF,TGTGCCAGCAGTCCCCCCCCGCGGTTTGGGGAAAAACTGTTTTTT
TRBV30,TRBJ2-2,NA,CAWSATVAAGELFF,TGTGCCTGGAGTGCGACAGTAGCGGCCGGGGAGCTGTTTTTT
TRBV10-3,TRBJ2-1,NA,CAISNFAGSYNEQFF,TGTGCCATCAGCAATTTCGCGGGGAGCTACAATGAGCAGTTCTTC
TRBV19,TRBJ1-1,TRBD1,CASRGTGPTEAFF,TGTGCCAGTAGGGGGACAGGGCCCACTGAAGCTTTCTTT